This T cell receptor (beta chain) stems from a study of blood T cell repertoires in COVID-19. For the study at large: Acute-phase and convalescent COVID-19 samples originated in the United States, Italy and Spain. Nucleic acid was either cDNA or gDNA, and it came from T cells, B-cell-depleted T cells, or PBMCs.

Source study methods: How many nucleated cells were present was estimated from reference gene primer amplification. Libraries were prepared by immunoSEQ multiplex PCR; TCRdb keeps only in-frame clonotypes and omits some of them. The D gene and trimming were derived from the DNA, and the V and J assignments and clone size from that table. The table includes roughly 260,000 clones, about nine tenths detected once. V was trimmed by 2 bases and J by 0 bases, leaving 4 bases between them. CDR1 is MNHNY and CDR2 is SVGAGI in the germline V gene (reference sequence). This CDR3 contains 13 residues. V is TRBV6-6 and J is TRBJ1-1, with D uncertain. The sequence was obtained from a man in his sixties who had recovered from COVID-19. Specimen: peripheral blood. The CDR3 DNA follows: TGTGCCAGCAGTTACGAGGTGAACACTGAAGCTTTCTTT. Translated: CASSYEVNTEAFF.